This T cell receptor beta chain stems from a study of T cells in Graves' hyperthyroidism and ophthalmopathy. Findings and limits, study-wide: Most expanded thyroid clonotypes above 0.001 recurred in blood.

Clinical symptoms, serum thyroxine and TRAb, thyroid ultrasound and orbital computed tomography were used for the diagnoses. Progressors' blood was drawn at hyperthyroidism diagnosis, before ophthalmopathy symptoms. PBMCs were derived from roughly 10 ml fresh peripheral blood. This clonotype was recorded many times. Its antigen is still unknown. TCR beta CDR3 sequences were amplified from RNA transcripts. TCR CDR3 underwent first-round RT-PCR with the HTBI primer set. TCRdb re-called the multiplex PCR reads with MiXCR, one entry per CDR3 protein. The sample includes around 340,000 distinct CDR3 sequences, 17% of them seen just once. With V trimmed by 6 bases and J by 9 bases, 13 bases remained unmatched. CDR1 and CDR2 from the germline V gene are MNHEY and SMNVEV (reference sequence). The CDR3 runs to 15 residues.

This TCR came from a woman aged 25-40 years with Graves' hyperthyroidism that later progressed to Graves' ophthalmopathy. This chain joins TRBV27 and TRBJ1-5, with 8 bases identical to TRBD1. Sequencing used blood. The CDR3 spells CASSPPGQASGPQHF. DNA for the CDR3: TGTGCCAGCAGCCCTCCGGGACAGGCTTCGGGGCCCCAGCATTTT.